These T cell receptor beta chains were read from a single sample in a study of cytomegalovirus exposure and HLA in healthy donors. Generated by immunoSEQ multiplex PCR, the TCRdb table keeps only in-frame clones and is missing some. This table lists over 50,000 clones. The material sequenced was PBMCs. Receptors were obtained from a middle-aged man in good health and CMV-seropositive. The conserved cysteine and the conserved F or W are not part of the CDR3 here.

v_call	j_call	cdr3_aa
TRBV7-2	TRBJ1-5	ASSRVANQPQH
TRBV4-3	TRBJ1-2	ASSQGSAGGGYGYT
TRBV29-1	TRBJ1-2	SALGGGYGYT
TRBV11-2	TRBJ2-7	ASSLDFTLNYEQY
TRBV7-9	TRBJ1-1	ASSSGQTEAF
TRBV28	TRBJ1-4	ASIQQGDGIEKLF
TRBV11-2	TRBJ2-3	ASSLGGLAGADTQY
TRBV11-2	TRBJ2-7	ASGTGGYEQY
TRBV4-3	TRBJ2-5	ASSPGPGQGGGQETQY
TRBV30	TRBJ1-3	AWSVMETGASGVY
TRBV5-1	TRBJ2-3	ASGLAGGPTDTQY
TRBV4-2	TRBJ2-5	ASSQGNSGGLNGETQY
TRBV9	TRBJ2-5	ASSVNTQETQY
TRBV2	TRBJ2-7	AIRRQAGVSYEQY
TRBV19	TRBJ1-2	ASSRGTANYGYT
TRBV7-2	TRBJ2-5	ASSLAMGPETQY
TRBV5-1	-	ASSLQGNEQY
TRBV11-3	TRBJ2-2	ASSLAAGNTGELF
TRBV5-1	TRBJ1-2	ASSLGSGYGYT
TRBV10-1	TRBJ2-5	ASSTHRVQETQY
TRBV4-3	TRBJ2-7	ASSPVRGGAYEQY
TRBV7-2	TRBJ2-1	ASSAVQGVYNEQF
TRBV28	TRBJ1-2	ASSLGDRGYGYT
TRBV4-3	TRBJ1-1	ASSQEGGALEAF
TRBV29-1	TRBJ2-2	SVDPSETGELF
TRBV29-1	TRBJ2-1	SVGGQLVYRFEQF
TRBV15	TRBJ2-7	ATSPVTKPNSYEQY
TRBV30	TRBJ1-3	AWSPGQGRGNTIY
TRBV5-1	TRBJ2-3	ASSPAIGIRTDTQY
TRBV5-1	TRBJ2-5	ASSYSGGPQETQY
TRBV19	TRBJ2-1	ASSLTGGADEQF
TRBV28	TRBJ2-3	ASSPPRGADTQY
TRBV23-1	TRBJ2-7	ASSRDRAYRLYEQY
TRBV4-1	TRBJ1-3	ASSQEDRGPGNTIY
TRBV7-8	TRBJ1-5	ASSLNRGYSNQPQH
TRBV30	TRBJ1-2	AWSVRRQGGGYT
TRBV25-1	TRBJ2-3	ASSSPTGVADTQY
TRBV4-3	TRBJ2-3	ASSHRVGVDTQY
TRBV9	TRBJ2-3	ASSVGRSTDTQY
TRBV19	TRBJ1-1	ASKRTGVVSEAF
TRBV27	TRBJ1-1	ASAWTGRGTEAF
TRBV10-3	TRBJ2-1	AISAYLNEQF
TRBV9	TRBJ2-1	ASSGSLGGLQF
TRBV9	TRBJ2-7	ASSVGTSVYEQY
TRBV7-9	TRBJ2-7	ASSSRDWSYEQY
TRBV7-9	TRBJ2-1	ASSVGEAGGSNNEQF
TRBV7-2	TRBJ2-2	ASSLLGSNTGELF
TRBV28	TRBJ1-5	ASSTILDRINQPQH
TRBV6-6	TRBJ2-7	ASRVEDEQY
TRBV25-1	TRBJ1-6	ASSDGWASPLH
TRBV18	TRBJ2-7	ASSPPGRRTEQY
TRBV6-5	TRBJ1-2	ASTRGQGNYGYT
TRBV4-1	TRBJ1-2	ARAPSTGACGYT
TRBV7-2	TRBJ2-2	ASSTSSGTGELF